This T cell receptor (beta chain) was identified in a study of shared clonotypes between healthy human individuals. Study-level findings and limits: Larger estimated richness was generally seen in naive subsets than in memory subsets. Donors were few, which limited the genetic and exposure-history diversity represented.

TCRdb keeps only in-frame clones here, not all; method: immunoSEQ multiplex PCR. The sample contains some 1,400,000 clones, around 97% of which appear only once. Note on this clone: Its antigen remains unidentified.

V was pared by 4 bases and J by 8 bases, with 5 bases of the junction left unmatched. The CDR3 loop spans 15 amino acids. Germline lookup yields CDR1 SGHRS and CDR2 YFSETQ. This TCR was recovered from a man in his thirties or forties in good health. The rearrangement joins TRBV5-1 to TRBJ2-1, with TRBD2 identical over 14 bases. Sequenced material: naive CD4+ T cells sorted from blood. Indicated subset: CD45RA+ positively selected. The CDR3 loop reads CASSPGLAGVDEQFF. CDR3 nucleotides: TGCGCCAGCAGCCCGGGACTAGCGGGAGTAGATGAGCAGTTCTTC.